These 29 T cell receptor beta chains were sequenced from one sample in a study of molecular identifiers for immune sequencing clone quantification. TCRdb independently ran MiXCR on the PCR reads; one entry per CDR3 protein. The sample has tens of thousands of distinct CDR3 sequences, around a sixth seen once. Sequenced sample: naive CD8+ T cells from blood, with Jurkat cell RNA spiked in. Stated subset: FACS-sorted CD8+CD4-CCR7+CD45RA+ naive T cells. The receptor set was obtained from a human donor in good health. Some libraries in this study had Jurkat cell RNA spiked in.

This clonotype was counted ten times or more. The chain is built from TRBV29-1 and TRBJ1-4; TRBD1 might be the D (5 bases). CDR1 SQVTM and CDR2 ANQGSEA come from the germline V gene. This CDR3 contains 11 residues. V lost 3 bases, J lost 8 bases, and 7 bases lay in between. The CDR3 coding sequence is TGCAGCGTTGATTGGGGGGAAAAACTGTTTTTT. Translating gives CSVDWGEKLFF.

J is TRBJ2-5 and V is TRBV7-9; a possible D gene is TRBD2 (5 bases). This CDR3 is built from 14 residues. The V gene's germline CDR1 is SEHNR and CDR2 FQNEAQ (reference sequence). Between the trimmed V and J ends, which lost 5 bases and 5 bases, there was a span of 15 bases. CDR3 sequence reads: CASSPRDWEETQYF. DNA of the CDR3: TGTGCCAGCAGCCCCCGCGACTGGGAGGAGACCCAGTACTTC.

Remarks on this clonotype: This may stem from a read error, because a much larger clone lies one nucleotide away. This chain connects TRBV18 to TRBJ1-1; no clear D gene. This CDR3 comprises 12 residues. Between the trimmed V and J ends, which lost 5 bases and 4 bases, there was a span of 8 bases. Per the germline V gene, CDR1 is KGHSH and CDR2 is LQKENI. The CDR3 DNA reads TGTGCCAGCTCATCGACCTGCACTGAAGCTTTCTTT. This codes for CASSSTCTEAFF.

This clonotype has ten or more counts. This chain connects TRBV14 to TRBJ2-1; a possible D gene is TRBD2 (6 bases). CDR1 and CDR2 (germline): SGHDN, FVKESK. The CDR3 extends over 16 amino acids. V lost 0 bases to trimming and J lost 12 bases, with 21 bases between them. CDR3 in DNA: TGTGCCAGCAGCCAAGATCGAGCGGGCTCAGTGTTGTGGCAGTTCTTC. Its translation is CASSQDRAGSVLWQFF.

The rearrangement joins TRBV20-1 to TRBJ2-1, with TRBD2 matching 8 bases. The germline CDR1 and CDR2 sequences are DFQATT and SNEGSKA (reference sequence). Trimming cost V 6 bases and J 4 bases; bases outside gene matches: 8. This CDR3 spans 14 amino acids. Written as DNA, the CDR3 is TGCAGTGCCACCTCGGGACTAGGATACAATGAGCAGTTCTTC. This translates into CSATSGLGYNEQFF.

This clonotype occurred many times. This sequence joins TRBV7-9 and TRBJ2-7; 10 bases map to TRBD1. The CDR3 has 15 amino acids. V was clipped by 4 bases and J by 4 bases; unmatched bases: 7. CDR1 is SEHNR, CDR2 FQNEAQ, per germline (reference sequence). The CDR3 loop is CASSSRQGAGYEQYF. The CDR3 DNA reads TGTGCCAGCAGCTCCAGACAGGGGGCTGGGTACGAGCAGTACTTC.

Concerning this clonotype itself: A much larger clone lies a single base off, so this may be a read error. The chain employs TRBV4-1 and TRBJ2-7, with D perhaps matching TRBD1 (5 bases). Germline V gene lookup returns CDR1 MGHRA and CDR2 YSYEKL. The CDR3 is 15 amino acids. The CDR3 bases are TGCGCCAGCAGCCAGGTCCACAGGTTACCCTACGAGCAGCACTTC. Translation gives CASSQVHRLPYEQHF.

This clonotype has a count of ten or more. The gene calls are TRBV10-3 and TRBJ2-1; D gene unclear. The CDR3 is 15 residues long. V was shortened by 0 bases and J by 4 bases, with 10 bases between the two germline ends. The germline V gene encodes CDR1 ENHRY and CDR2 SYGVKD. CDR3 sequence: CAISESQQTYNEQFF. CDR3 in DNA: TGTGCCATCAGTGAGTCGCAGCAGACTTACAATGAGCAGTTCTTC.

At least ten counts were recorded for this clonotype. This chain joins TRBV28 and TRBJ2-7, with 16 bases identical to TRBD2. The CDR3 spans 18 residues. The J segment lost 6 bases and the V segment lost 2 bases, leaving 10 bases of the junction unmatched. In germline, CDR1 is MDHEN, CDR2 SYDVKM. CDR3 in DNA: TGTGCCAGCAGTTTAAGAGGGACTAGCGGGAGGGCCGGGTTCGAGCAGTACTTC. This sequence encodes CASSLRGTSGRAGFEQYF.

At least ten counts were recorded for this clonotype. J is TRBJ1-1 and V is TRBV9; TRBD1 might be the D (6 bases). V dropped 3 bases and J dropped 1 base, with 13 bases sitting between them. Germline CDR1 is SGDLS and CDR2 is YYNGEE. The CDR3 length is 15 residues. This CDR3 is CASSAGQTSNTEAFF. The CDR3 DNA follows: TGTGCCAGCAGCGCCGGACAGACTTCGAACACTGAAGCTTTCTTT.

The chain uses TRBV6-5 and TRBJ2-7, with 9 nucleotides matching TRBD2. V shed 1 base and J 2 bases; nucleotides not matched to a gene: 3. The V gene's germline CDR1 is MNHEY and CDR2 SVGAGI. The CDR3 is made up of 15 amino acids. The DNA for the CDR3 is TGTGCCAGCAGTTACTTAGCTAGCGGGACCTACGAGCAGTACTTC. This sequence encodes CASSYLASGTYEQYF.

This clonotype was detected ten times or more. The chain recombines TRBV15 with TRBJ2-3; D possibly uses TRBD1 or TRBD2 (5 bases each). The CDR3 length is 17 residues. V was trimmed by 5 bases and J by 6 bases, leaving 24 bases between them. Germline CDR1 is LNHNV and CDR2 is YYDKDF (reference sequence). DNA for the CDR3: TGTGCCACCAGCCCCCGACACGGGGCCGACGCAGGCGATACGCAGTATTTT. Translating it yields CATSPRHGADAGDTQYF.

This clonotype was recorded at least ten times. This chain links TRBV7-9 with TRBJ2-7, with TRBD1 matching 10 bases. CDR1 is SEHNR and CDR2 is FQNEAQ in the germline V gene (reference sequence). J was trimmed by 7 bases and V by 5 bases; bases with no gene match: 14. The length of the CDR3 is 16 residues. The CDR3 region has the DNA TGTGCCAGCAGCCACAGGACAGGGGGTGATCTTGGGGAGCAGTACTTC. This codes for CASSHRTGGDLGEQYF.

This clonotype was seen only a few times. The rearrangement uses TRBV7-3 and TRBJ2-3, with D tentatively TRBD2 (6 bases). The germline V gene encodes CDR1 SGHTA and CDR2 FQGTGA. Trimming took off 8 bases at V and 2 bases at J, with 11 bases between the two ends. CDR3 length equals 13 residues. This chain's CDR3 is CASAPGDTDTQYF. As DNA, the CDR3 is TGTGCCAGCGCTCCGGGGGACACAGATACGCAGTATTTT.

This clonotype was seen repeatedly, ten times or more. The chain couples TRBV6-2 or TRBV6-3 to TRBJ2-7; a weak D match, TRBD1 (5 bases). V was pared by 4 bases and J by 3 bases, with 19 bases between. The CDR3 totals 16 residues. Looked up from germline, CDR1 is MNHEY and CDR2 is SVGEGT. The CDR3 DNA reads TGTGCCAGCAGTTCGTGGGTAGTTGACAGTAGCTACGAGCAGTACTTC. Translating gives CASSSWVVDSSYEQYF.

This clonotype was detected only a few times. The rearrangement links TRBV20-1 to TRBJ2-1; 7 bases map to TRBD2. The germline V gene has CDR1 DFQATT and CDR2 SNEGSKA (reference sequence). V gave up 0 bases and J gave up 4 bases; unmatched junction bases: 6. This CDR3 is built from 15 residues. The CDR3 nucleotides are TGCAGTGCTAGAGACACACTAGCGCCATACAATGAGCAGTTCTTC. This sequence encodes CSARDTLAPYNEQFF.

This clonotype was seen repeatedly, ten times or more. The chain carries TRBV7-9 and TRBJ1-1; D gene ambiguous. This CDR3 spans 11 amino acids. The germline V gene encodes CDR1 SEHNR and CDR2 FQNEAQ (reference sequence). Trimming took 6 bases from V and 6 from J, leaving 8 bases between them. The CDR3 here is CASSRVSEAFF. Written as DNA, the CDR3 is TGTGCCAGCAGTCGGGTGTCTGAAGCTTTCTTT.

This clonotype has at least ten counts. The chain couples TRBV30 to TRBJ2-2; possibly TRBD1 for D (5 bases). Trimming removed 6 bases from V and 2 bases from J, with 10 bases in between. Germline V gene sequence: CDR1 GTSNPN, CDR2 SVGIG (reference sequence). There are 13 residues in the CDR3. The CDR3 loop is CACDSKNTGELFF. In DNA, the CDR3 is TGTGCCTGCGACAGTAAAAACACCGGGGAGCTGTTTTTT.

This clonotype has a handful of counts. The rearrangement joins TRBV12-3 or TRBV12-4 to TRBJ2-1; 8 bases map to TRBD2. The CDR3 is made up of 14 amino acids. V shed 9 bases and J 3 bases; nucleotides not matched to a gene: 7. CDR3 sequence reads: CASRVAGFYNEQFF. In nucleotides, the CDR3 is TGTGCCAGTAGAGTAGCGGGATTCTACAATGAGCAGTTCTTC.

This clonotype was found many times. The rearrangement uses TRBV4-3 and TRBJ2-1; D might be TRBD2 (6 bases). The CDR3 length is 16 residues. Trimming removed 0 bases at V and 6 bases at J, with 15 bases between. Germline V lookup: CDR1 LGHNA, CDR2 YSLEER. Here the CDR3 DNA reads TGCGCCAGCAGCCAAGAGGTAGCGGTACCCTCCAATGAGCAGTTCTTC. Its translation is CASSQEVAVPSNEQFF.

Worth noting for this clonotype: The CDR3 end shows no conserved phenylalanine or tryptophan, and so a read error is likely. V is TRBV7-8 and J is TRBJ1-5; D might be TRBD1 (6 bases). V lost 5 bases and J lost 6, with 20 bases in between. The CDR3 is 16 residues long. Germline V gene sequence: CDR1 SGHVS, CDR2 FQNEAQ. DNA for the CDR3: TGTGCCAGCAGCACAGGGTCCACAAGGACACTTCAGCCCCAGCATCTT. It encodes CASSTGSTRTLQPQHL.

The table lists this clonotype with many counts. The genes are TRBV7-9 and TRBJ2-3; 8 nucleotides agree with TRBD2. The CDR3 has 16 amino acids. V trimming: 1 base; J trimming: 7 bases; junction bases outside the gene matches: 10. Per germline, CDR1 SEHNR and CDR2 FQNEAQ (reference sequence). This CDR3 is CASSLEAGEILNTQYF. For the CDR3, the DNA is TGTGCCAGCAGCTTAGAAGCGGGAGAAATTTTAAATACGCAGTATTTT.

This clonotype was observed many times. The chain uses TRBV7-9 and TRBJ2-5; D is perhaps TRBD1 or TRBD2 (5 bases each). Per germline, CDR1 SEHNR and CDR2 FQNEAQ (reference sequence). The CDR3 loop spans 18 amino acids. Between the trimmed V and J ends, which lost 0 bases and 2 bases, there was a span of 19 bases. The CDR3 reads CASSLADGARSGQETQYF. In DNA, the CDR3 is TGTGCCAGCAGCTTAGCAGACGGGGCCAGGTCCGGGCAAGAGACCCAGTACTTC.

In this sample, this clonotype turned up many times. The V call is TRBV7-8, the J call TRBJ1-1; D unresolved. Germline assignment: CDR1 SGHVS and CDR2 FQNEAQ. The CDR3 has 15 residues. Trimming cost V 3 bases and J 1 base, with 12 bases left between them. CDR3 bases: TGTGCCAGCAGCTTTTCGCGCAGTTGGAACACTGAAGCTTTCTTT. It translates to CASSFSRSWNTEAFF.

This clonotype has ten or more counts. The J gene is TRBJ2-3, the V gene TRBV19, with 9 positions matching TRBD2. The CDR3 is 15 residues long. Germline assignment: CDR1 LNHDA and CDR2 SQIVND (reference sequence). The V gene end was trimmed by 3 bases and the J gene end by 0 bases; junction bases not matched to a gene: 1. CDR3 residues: CASSMTSGSTDTQYF. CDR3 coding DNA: TGTGCCAGTAGTATGACTAGCGGAAGCACAGATACGCAGTATTTT.

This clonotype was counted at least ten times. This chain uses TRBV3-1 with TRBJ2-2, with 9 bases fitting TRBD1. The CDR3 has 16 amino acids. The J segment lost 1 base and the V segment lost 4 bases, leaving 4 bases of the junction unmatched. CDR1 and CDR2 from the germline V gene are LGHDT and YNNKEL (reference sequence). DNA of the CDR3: TGTGCCAGCAGCCCAGGACAGGGGTGGAACACCGGGGAGCTGTTTTTT. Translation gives CASSPGQGWNTGELFF.

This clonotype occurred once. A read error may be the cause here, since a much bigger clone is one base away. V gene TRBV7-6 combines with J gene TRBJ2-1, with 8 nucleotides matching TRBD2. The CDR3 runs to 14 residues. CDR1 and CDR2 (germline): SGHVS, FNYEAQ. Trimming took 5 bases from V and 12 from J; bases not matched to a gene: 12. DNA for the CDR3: TGTGCCAGCAGCAAAAGCGGGAGCTTGTATGGGCAGTTCTTC. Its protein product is CASSKSGSLYGQFF. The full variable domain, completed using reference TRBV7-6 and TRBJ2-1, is GAGVSQSPRYKVTKRGQDVALRCDPISGHVSLYWYRQALGQGPEFLTYFNYEAQQDKSGLPNDRFSAERPEGSISTLTIQRTEQRDSAMYRCASSKSGSLYGQFFGPGTRLTVL.

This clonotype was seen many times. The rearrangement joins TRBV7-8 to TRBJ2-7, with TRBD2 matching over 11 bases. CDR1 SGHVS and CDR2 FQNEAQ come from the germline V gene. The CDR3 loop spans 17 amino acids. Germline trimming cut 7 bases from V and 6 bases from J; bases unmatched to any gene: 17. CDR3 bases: TGTGCCAGCACCCCGCTGGTAGCGGGAGGGTTAGATCCCGAGCAGTACTTC. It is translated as CASTPLVAGGLDPEQYF.

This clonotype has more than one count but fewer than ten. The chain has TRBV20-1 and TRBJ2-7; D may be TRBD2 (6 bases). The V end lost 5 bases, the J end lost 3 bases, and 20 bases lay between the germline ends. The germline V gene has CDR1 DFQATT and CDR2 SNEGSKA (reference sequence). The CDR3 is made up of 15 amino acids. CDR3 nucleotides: TGCAGTGCTCGTACACGGGAGCCCCGCGACTACGAGCAGTACTTC. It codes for CSARTREPRDYEQYF.